These 13 T cell receptor beta chains were all obtained from the same sample, sequenced in a study of blood T cell repertoires in COVID-19. Only in-frame clones appear in the TCRdb table, and some are missing; sequencing was by immunoSEQ multiplex PCR. Of fewer than 200,000 clones detected, about nine tenths appear once; the ten largest clones hold roughly 5%. Sequenced material: peripheral blood. These receptors originate from a man aged 18 to 30 with COVID-19, enrolled during active disease.

The rearrangement joins TRBV7-7 to TRBJ2-3, with D perhaps matching TRBD2 (7 bases). CDR1 is SSHAT, CDR2 FNYEAQ, per germline (reference sequence). The CDR3 totals 15 residues. V was clipped by 3 bases and J by 2 bases, with 12 bases between them. The CDR3: CASSLRGGDTDTQYF. CDR3 DNA: TGTGCCAGCAGCTTGAGGGGGGGGGACACAGATACGCAGTATTTT.

The rearrangement uses TRBV24-1 and TRBJ2-1, with TRBD2 as a possible D gene (6 bases). CDR1 is KGHDR, CDR2 SFDVKD, per germline. This CDR3 comprises 13 residues. The ends were cut back, 7 bases at V and 15 bases at J, with 21 bases in the middle. The CDR3 DNA sequence: TGTGCCACCAGCCTTGGGGACTTTAGTAAGCTGTTCTTC. Amino acid sequence: CATSLGDFSKLFF.

The chain links TRBV21-1 to TRBJ1-1. TRBV21-1 represents a pseudogene. This CDR3 comprises 17 residues. As DNA, the CDR3 is TGTGCCAGCACCCAACAGAGTGTTGAAGAGGGTGGGACTGAAGCTTTCTTT. Amino acids: CASTQQSVEEGGTEAFF.

This clone has just one count. The CDR3 loop reads CASKTGDIATNEKLFF. In DNA, the CDR3 is TGTGCCAGCAAAACAGGGGATATAGCAACTAATGAAAAACTGTTTTTT. The J gene is TRBJ1-4, the V gene TRBV27; 7 nucleotides line up with TRBD1. This CDR3 has 16 residues. V lost 7 bases to trimming and J lost 0 bases; unmatched junction nucleotides: 8. Germline CDR1 is MNHEY and CDR2 is SMNVEV (reference sequence).

The chain carries TRBV2 and TRBJ2-7, with 8 bases aligning to TRBD2. Trimming at V came to 4 bases and at J to 3 bases, leaving 8 bases not matched to a gene. This CDR3 has 15 amino acids. In germline, CDR1 is SNHLY, CDR2 FYNNEI. For the CDR3, the DNA is TGTGCCAGCAGTGTACGAGCGGGGGAAAACTACGAGCAGTACTTC. Translating it yields CASSVRAGENYEQYF.

The chain recombines TRBV27 with TRBJ2-1; TRBD1 matches 8 bases. This CDR3 has 15 residues. V shed 4 bases and J 7 bases; nucleotides not matched to a gene: 9. Germline V lookup: CDR1 MNHEY, CDR2 SMNVEV (reference sequence). This CDR3 reads CASSWPGQGSNEQFF. The CDR3 DNA reads as TGTGCCAGCAGTTGGCCCGGACAGGGTTCGAATGAGCAGTTCTTC.

The chain couples TRBV6-1 to TRBJ2-4, with 8 bases lining up with TRBD2. The germline V gene has CDR1 MNHNS and CDR2 SASEGT. V dropped 2 bases and J dropped 1; count of bases not matched to a gene: 13. The CDR3 covers 19 residues. The CDR3 reads CASSEKGSGSISAKNIQYF. The CDR3 DNA is TGTGCCAGCAGTGAAAAGGGGAGCGGGAGTATTTCGGCCAAAAACATTCAGTACTTC.

This chain joins TRBV12-3 or TRBV12-4 and TRBJ2-4, with a weak D call TRBD1 (6 bases). The CDR3 has 13 amino acids. V lost 7 bases and J lost 8, with 15 bases in between. Written as DNA, the CDR3 is TGTGCCAGCATTTGGACAGTCTACGACATTCAGTACTTC. Translation gives CASIWTVYDIQYF.

This chain uses TRBV11-2 with TRBJ2-1, with TRBD1 matching over 8 bases. Germline V CDR1 and CDR2: SGHAT, FQNNGV. This CDR3 is built from 17 residues. V lost 5 bases to trimming and J lost 6 bases; unmatched junction nucleotides: 15. CDR3 nucleotides: TGTGCCAGCAGCCCGATCTGGGGCAGGGGGCTTATCAATGAGCAGTTCTTC. Amino acid sequence: CASSPIWGRGLINEQFF.

This rearrangement joins TRBV9 to TRBJ1-2, with D unclear. Trimming pared 5 bases from V and 5 bases from J, leaving 10 bases between. There are 12 residues in the CDR3. Germline CDR1 reads SGDLS; CDR2 reads YYNGEE. CDR3 sequence: CASSPGSYGYTF. The CDR3, as DNA: TGTGCCAGCAGTCCGGGATCTTATGGCTACACCTTC.

The rearrangement links TRBV7-6 to TRBJ2-7; 9 bases are a match to TRBD1. V was pared by 7 bases and J by 3 bases, with 10 bases of the junction left unmatched. The CDR3 consists of 15 residues. Germline CDR1 and CDR2: SGHVS and FNYEAQ. The CDR3 DNA reads as TGTGCCAGCACCTCCGGGACAGGGACCTTCTACGAGCAGTACTTC. This sequence encodes CASTSGTGTFYEQYF.

The V and J genes are TRBV19 and TRBJ2-1; 9 positions agree with TRBD2. The CDR3 length is 18 residues. The V and J ends lost 6 bases and 1 base, in that order; junction bases with no gene match: 13. Germline V gives CDR1 LNHDA, CDR2 SQIVND (reference sequence). CDR3 nucleotides: TGTGCCAGTAGCCCCCGGGGTGGCGGGAGGGCGTCCTACAATGAGCAGTTCTTC. This encodes CASSPRGGGRASYNEQFF.

The rearrangement uses TRBV29-1 and TRBJ2-1; 7 bases match TRBD1. Germline CDR1 and CDR2: SQVTM and ANQGSEA. The V gene end was trimmed by 4 bases and the J gene end by 7 bases; junction bases not matched to a gene: 10. This CDR3 is built from 14 residues. CDR3: CSVARTGWRNEQFF. Written as DNA, the CDR3 is TGCAGCGTTGCCAGGACAGGTTGGAGAAATGAGCAGTTCTTC.